Listed here are 6 T cell receptor beta chains from one sample, sequenced in a study of T cell responses to AZD1222 COVID-19 vaccine. Measured with immunoSEQ multiplex PCR; TCRdb has only the in-frame clones, and not every one. The sample has about 56,000 clones; 70% to 80% are singletons. Sequences were derived from peripheral blood, sampled 28 days after the second AZD1222 dose. These receptors were taken from an adult who received the AZD1222 COVID-19 vaccine.

The CDR3 DNA follows: TGCGCCAGCAGTGAGTCGCGGTTGACTCAGCCCCAGCATTTT. This encodes CASSESRLTQPQHF. The genes are TRBV10-2 and TRBJ1-5; D remains unclear. The CDR3 totals 14 residues. CDR1 is WSHSY and CDR2 is SAAADI in the germline V gene. Trimming shortened V by 0 bases and J by 6 bases, and 9 bases separated the two germline ends.

The table lists this clone with a count of one. The J gene is TRBJ2-2, the V gene TRBV5-4; TRBD2 aligns across 9 bases. Trimming took 9 bases from V and 5 from J; bases not matched to a gene: 5. The CDR3 spans 13 residues. Germline CDR1 is SGHNT and CDR2 is YYREEE (reference sequence). CDR3 loop: CAIGTSLTGELFF. The CDR3 nucleotides read TGTGCCATCGGGACTAGCCTTACCGGGGAGCTGTTTTTT.

V gene TRBV28 combines with J gene TRBJ2-5; tentatively, D is TRBD1 (5 bases). Germline V gene sequence: CDR1 MDHEN, CDR2 SYDVKM. The CDR3 runs to 15 residues. Trimming took off 5 bases at V and 1 base at J, with 14 bases between the two ends. CDR3 nucleotide sequence: TGTGCCAGCAGTGGAGACAGTGCGTCCCAAGAGACCCAGTACTTC. Encoded protein: CASSGDSASQETQYF. The full variable domain, rest sourced from reference TRBV28 and TRBJ2-5, is DVKVTQSSRYLVKRTGEKVFLECVQDMDHENMFWYRQDPGLGLRLIYFSYDVKMKEKGDIPEGYSVSREKKERFSLILESASTNQTSMYLCASSGDSASQETQYFGPGTRLLVL.

CDR3 bases: TGTGCCAGCAGGAGGAATGAAAAACTGTTTTTT. The encoded protein is CASRRNEKLFF. V usage is TRBV2 and J usage is TRBJ1-4; D is undetermined. The CDR3 runs to 11 residues. V shed 6 bases and J shed 5 bases, with 4 bases lying between them. Germline assignment: CDR1 SNHLY and CDR2 FYNNEI.

The chain links TRBV10-3 to TRBJ1-5, with TRBD1 matching 7 bases. Trimming at V came to 0 bases and at J to 4 bases, leaving 3 bases not matched to a gene. Germline CDR1 is ENHRY and CDR2 is SYGVKD. The CDR3 totals 15 residues. The DNA of the CDR3 is TGTGCCATCAGTGAGTCAGGGGGCCGGAATCAGCCCCAGCATTTT. Protein sequence: CAISESGGRNQPQHF.

This sequence joins TRBV5-6 and TRBJ1-5, with D perhaps TRBD1 (6 bases). The CDR3 runs 16 residues. CDR1 and CDR2 from the germline V gene are SGHDT and YYEEEE. Between the trimmed V and J ends, which lost 0 bases and 7 bases, there was a span of 17 bases. CDR3 sequence reads: CASSLALTGGDQPQHF. The CDR3, as DNA: TGTGCCAGCAGCTTGGCCCTGACAGGCGGGGACCAGCCCCAGCATTTT.